This T cell receptor beta chain was obtained from a study of a mutant IDH1 vaccine in newly diagnosed glioma. This sample's time point: week 23, last vaccination. Vaccine doses each comprised 300 ug of mutant IDH1 20-mer peptide, with topical imiquimod. As for this clone: Antigen: not known.

Study-level results: Pseudoprogression appeared unlinked to shifts in leading peripheral T cell clonotypes.

Sequenced by immunoSEQ multiplex PCR; TCRdb stores in-frame clones only, minus some. The sample holds approximately 30,000 clones, roughly 80% seen once. Germline loops: CDR1 SGDLS, CDR2 YYNGEE. The junction had 0 bases not matched to a gene; V was cut back by 3 bases and J by 1 base. The CDR3 is made up of 15 amino acids. This TCR came from a woman aged 30 to 39 with glioma. The specimen comprised PBMCs, sampled from a glioma patient whose treatment included an IDH1 peptide vaccine. The chain couples TRBV9 to TRBJ2-5, with TRBD2 matching over 13 bases. CDR3 bases: TGTGCCAGCAGCGGGACTAGCGGGGGCCAAGAGACCCAGTACTTC. This sequence encodes CASSGTSGGQETQYF. Based on the CDR3 plus reference TRBV9 and TRBJ2-5, the full variable domain is DSGVTQTPKHLITATGQRVTLRCSPRSGDLSVYWYQQSLDQGLQFLIQYYNGEERAKGNILERFSAQQFPDLHSELNLSSLELGDSALYFCASSGTSGGQETQYFGPGTRLLVL.